These T cell receptor beta chains were read from a single sample in a study of blood T cell repertoires in COVID-19. Measured with immunoSEQ multiplex PCR; TCRdb has only the in-frame clones, and not every one. Of 100,000 to 110,000 clones in the sample, around four fifths were seen once. Sequenced material: peripheral blood. The receptors here all came from a man between 45 and 60 years old with active or convalescent COVID-19. The CDR3 runs from the conserved cysteine through the conserved F or W. The D gene is left open where the match is weak. Size is stated for part of the rows, as once, few or many counts, or as a class when the clone is expanded.

J gene | D gene | clone size | V gene | CDR3 protein | CDR3 DNA
TRBJ2-7 | - | - | TRBV7-9 | CASSSVGQRNPYEQYF | TGTGCCAGCAGCTCTGTAGGTCAGCGGAACCCCTACGAGCAGTACTTC
TRBJ2-7 | TRBD2 | - | TRBV7-9 | CASSSWTSGTYEQYF | TGTGCCAGCAGCTCCTGGACTAGCGGGACTTACGAGCAGTACTTC
TRBJ1-5 | - | - | TRBV5-5 | CASSSSTGSNNQPQHF | TGTGCCAGCAGCTCTTCAACAGGGAGTAACAATCAGCCCCAGCATTTT
TRBJ2-3 | - | few | TRBV2 | CASSELGADLADTQYF | TGTGCCAGCAGTGAATTGGGGGCAGACTTGGCAGATACGCAGTATTTT
TRBJ1-4 | - | - | TRBV21-1 | CASSKERGKVAKLFF | TGTGCCAGCAGCAAAGAAAGGGGAAAGGTGGCTAAACTGTTTTTT
TRBJ2-3 | - | - | TRBV5-1 | CASTPLGASGTDTQYF | TGCGCCAGCACCCCCCTGGGGGCAAGCGGCACAGATACGCAGTATTTT
TRBJ1-1 | - | few | TRBV12-3/TRBV12-4 | CASSLYRRERAFF | TGTGCCAGCAGTTTATATAGGAGGGAGCGAGCTTTCTTT
TRBJ2-7 | TRBD2 | - | TRBV3-1/TRBV3-2 | CASSQVAGGSPHEQYF | TGTGCCAGCAGCCAGGTAGCGGGAGGCTCCCCTCACGAGCAGTACTTC
TRBJ1-1 | - | - | TRBV7-3 | CASSLKPGVSEAFF | TGTGCCAGCAGCTTAAAACCGGGAGTCTCTGAAGCTTTCTTT
TRBJ2-3 | - | - | TRBV5-5 | CASSLGRLAIPSSTDTQYF | TGTGCCAGCAGCTTGGGCCGCCTAGCAATACCATCTAGCACAGATACGCAGTATTTT
TRBJ1-5 | - | - | TRBV6-2/TRBV6-3 | CASSYNSYLSQPQHF | TGTGCCAGCAGTTATAACTCATATCTGTCACAGCCCCAGCATTTT
TRBJ1-6 | TRBD1 | - | TRBV19 | CASSAPTGDNSPLHF | TGTGCCAGTAGCGCCCCGACAGGGGATAATTCACCCCTCCACTTT
TRBJ2-5 | - | - | TRBV6-5 | CASSYEGTGRETQYF | TGTGCCAGCAGTTACGAGGGGACTGGACGGGAGACCCAGTACTTC
TRBJ2-7 | TRBD1 | - | TRBV7-9 | CASSFGTGASYEQYF | TGTGCCAGCAGCTTTGGGACAGGGGCTTCCTACGAGCAGTACTTC
TRBJ2-7 | - | - | TRBV28 | CASSLSGGASYEQYF | TGTGCCAGCAGTTTAAGTGGGGGCGCCTCCTACGAGCAGTACTTC
TRBJ1-2 | TRBD1 | once | TRBV14 | CASSPRQGKDGYTF | TGTGCCAGCAGCCCACGACAGGGGAAGGATGGCTACACCTTC
TRBJ2-5 | - | - | TRBV6-5 | CASRVVNGETQYF | TGTGCCAGCAGGGTGGTCAACGGAGAGACCCAGTACTTC
TRBJ1-1 | - | once | TRBV27 | CASRIGRNTEAFF | TGTGCCAGCAGAATCGGGAGAAACACTGAAGCTTTCTTT
TRBJ1-1 | TRBD1 | - | TRBV5-4 | CASSFGQGSTQAFF | TGTGCCAGCAGCTTCGGACAGGGGTCGACGCAAGCTTTCTTT
TRBJ2-3 | TRBD2 | - | TRBV28 | CASSLAGLAGQAQYF | TGTGCCAGCAGTTTAGCAGGACTAGCGGGCCAAGCGCAGTATTTT
TRBJ2-7 | - | few | TRBV11-3 | CASSFVAYEQYF | TGTGCCAGCAGCTTTGTAGCTTACGAGCAGTACTTC
TRBJ2-5 | TRBD1 | once | TRBV5-1 | CASSPGQGGQETQYF | TGCGCCAGCAGCCCGGGACAGGGGGGTCAAGAGACCCAGTACTTC
TRBJ1-2 | - | - | TRBV7-9 | CASSLDPQDRGYTF | TGTGCCAGCAGCTTAGACCCCCAGGATCGGGGCTACACCTTC
TRBJ1-1 | TRBD1 | - | TRBV9 | CASSAGMGQGVRAFF | TGTGCCAGCAGCGCGGGGATGGGACAGGGGGTAAGGGCTTTCTTT
TRBJ2-7 | TRBD1 | - | TRBV7-8 | CASSRGQGRSEYF | TGTGCCAGCAGCCGAGGACAGGGGCGTTCGGAGTACTTC
TRBJ2-5 | - | - | TRBV21-1 | CASSKLAGGPGETQYF | TGTGCCAGCAGCAAACTAGCGGGAGGGCCTGGCGAGACCCAGTACTTC
TRBJ2-3 | TRBD1 | - | TRBV5-1 | CASSLGQVNTDTQYF | TGCGCCAGCAGCTTAGGACAGGTTAACACAGATACGCAGTATTTT
TRBJ1-6 | - | - | TRBV7-2 | CASSLGDTRGSPLHF | TGTGCCAGCAGCTTAGGGGACACGAGAGGGTCACCCCTCCACTTT
TRBJ2-7 | - | - | TRBV2 | CASTGYGGYEQYF | TGTGCCAGCACCGGGTACGGTGGGTACGAGCAGTACTTC
TRBJ2-1 | TRBD2 | once | TRBV5-5 | CASSSGTNQYNEQFF | TGTGCCAGCAGCAGCGGGACTAACCAATACAATGAGCAGTTCTTC
TRBJ1-3 | - | - | TRBV9 | CASSVATVPPGNTIYF | TGTGCCAGCAGCGTAGCGACAGTACCACCTGGAAACACCATATATTTT
TRBJ2-1 | - | - | TRBV7-3 | CASSLMGGGDNEQFF | TGTGCCAGCAGCCTGATGGGAGGCGGGGACAATGAGCAGTTCTTC
TRBJ1-1 | - | - | TRBV10-3 | CAISSGQGYTEAFF | TGTGCCATCTCCTCCGGGCAGGGCTACACTGAAGCTTTCTTT
TRBJ2-4 | - | - | TRBV6-5 | CATEDLAKNIQYF | TGTGCCACCGAAGACTTAGCCAAAAACATTCAGTACTTC
TRBJ2-3 | TRBD1 | - | TRBV24-1 | CATSDSQKTGGSADTQYF | TGTGCCACCAGTGATTCTCAAAAGACAGGGGGCTCGGCAGATACGCAGTATTTT
TRBJ1-2 | - | - | TRBV18 | CASSPLMGRAYGYTF | TGTGCCAGCTCACCACTTATGGGCAGGGCCTATGGCTACACCTTC
TRBJ2-5 | TRBD1 | - | TRBV18 | CASSPPDRAAETQYF | TGTGCCAGCTCACCACCGGACAGGGCAGCAGAGACCCAGTACTTC
TRBJ2-7 | - | - | TRBV6-6 | CASSYSTGQGYEQYF | TGTGCCAGCAGTTACTCTACAGGGCAAGGGTACGAGCAGTACTTC
TRBJ1-6 | - | few | TRBV19 | CASSPNYSGSPLHF | TGTGCCAGTAGTCCTAATTACAGCGGTTCACCCCTCCACTTT